This T cell receptor (beta chain) comes out of a study of shared clonotypes between healthy human individuals (TCRdb year 2020). Regarding the research as a whole: The cohort comprised two women and three men aged 18 to 49 years. For each donor, CD4 naive and CD4 memory were each run on three plates, CD8 naive on two plates, and CD8 memory on one plate. The study deeply sequenced blood TCR repertoires of about 5 healthy adults to estimate repertoire size and the extent of clonotype sharing between individuals. To increase sequencing depth and limit assay-specific biases, TCR repertoire library preparation and sequencing were carried out by different laboratories using diverse techniques. Each donor's leukapheresis produced roughly between roughly 0.9 and 9 billion PBMCs. The paper's findings and limits, for the study overall: Only blood was sampled, and tissue TCR repertoires likely differ from those in blood. Naive subsets generally had larger estimated clonotype richness than memory subsets did. Because the study included only a small number of donors, the genetic and exposure-history diversity represented was limited. Incomplete sequencing was indicated by rarefaction of sorted-subset datasets, despite the large sequencing depth. Higher generation probabilities were observed for clonotypes shared by all four sorted-subset donors than for non-shared clonotypes. Roughly 5% of naive CD4, 3.5% of naive CD8, about 2.5% of memory CD4, and around 0.42% of memory CD8 clonotypes were shared across four donors. Based on pairwise subsampling, the degree of clonotype sharing among donors was expected to be affected by sequencing depth.

Using the deep immunoSEQ assay, multiplex PCR amplified TCR CDR3 regions from genomic DNA. Extracted genomic DNA from each cell subset was spread evenly across all wells of several immunoSEQ 96-well plates, with each plate serving as a replicate. For sorted subsets, 200 to 250 ng genomic DNA, equal to some 30,000 T cell genomes, was loaded into each replicate PCR. Purified libraries were quantified with a Qubit 3.0 fluorometer, sized on a Bioanalyzer 2100, and re-quantified with the KAPA Library Quantification kit. Every immunoSEQ 96-well plate was sequenced on a separate single-read 150-cycle Illumina NextSeq 550 flow cell. Per the original workflow: Because only junctional sequences without quality scores were contained in the immunoSEQ output, filtering matching that applied to full-length reads could not be performed. To assign V/J genes and CDR3, sequences were annotated against IMGT germline references using PyIR, a Python wrapper for IgBLAST v1.9. Any read was removed if the V/J assignment was weak (E-value above 1e-6), the CDR3 was missing, or the read contained stop codons, out-of-frame junctions, or ambiguous translated residues. V3J clonotypes were defined by identical inferred V gene, J gene, and CDR3 amino acid sequence. The percentage overlap between two repertoires was calculated by dividing the number of shared unique clonotypes by the size of the smaller repertoire. Repertoire richness was assessed with RTK rarefaction, the Chao1 estimator, and Recon v2.1 estimates of unobserved clonotypes. OLGA was used to compute generation probabilities for all TCRbeta clonotypes that the gDNA method yielded from several donors. The source is immuneACCESS, and TCRdb retained only in-frame sequences with V and J called. Part of the clones is not carried over; for the studies checked, unresolved V genes explain less than half of this, and the remainder is unexplained. V and J calls and clone size are those listed in that table; D and trimming were worked out from the DNA. Across this sample there are 700,000 to 950,000 clones, with 90% to 98% seen only once. Of the sample, less than 0.25% falls within the top ten clones.

The CDR3, from cysteine to phenylalanine, totals 16 residues. This entry keeps only the CDR3 DNA: 48 bases, framed from base 1. Looking up the germline V gene yields CDR1 SGHDT and CDR2 YYEEEE. Trimming accounts for 4 bases at V and 3 bases at J, while the number of junction bases matched to no gene is 5. CD8 naive samples were obtained by positive selection for CCR7 among CD45RO-negative cells, yielding a CD45RA+CCR7+ population from which TemRA cells were excluded. The donors were healthy, HIV-negative adults with no recently reported acute infections or vaccinations. Only Caucasian adults living in Nashville, Tennessee, USA were represented among the donors. Blood was collected by leukapheresis, and PBMCs were isolated by Ficoll-Histopaque density gradient centrifugation and then cryopreserved in liquid nitrogen vapor phase. Analytical flow cytometry was used to check the purity and quantity of every magnetically sorted T cell population. Genomic DNA was isolated from each sorted fraction and quantified by UV absorbance on a Nanodrop 2000c.

Note on this clone: Its recognized antigen is unknown. Qualities for individual bases were not recorded, and no much larger clone is one base off.

This chain joins TRBV5-6 to TRBJ2-7; TRBD2 agrees with 15 junctional bases. The source of this sequence is a man younger than 45 in good health. Specimen: naive CD8+ T cells sorted from blood. The cell subset or site label, as the study defines it: CD45RA+CCR7+. The CDR3 amino acid sequence is: CASSMGLAGGLYEQYF. The DNA is as follows: TGTGCCAGCAGCATGGGACTAGCGGGAGGCCTCTACGAGCAGTACTTC.